Described below is a single T cell receptor beta chain sequence and its context. V lost 5 bases to trimming and J lost 4 bases, with 15 bases between them. The CDR3 sequence is 14 residues long. CDR1 LNHNV and CDR2 YYDKDF come from the germline V gene (reference sequence). Using immunoSEQ multiplex PCR, the repertoire was profiled, and TCRdb retains in-frame clones only, with some absent. This table has about 140,000 clones, 70% to 90% appearing once. This entry is derived from a study of T cell responses to AZD1222 COVID-19 vaccine. This chain joins TRBV15 and TRBJ2-7; TRBD1 or TRBD2 may be the D gene (5 bases each). The clonotype comes from an adult in good health. The starting material was peripheral blood, obtained on day 0 of AZD1222 vaccination. The DNA of the CDR3 is TGTGCCACCAGCTCCCGGGACGGAGAATACGAGCAGTACTTC. Amino acid sequence: CATSSRDGEYEQYF.